This is a list of T cell receptor beta chains from one sample in a study of shared clonotypes between healthy human individuals. Sequenced by immunoSEQ multiplex PCR; TCRdb stores in-frame clones only, minus some. The sample yields 2.5 million or so clones, approximately 94% seen once. Sequencing was done on a sample of naive CD4+ T cells sorted from blood. The receptor set was obtained from a man younger than 35 in good health. The CDR3 runs from the conserved cysteine through the conserved F or W. D genes are given only for firm matches. Expanded clones get a size class; other rows say once, few or many, or leave the size out.

D gene: TRBD1
V gene: TRBV11-2
J gene: TRBJ1-4
clone size: -
CDR3 DNA: TGTGCCAGCAGCTTACCCGCCGGGACAGCGAGACCAACTAATGAAAAACTGTTTTTT
CDR3 protein: CASSLPAGTARPTNEKLFF

D gene: -
V gene: TRBV9
J gene: TRBJ2-1
clone size: -
CDR3 DNA: TGTGCCAGCAGCGTAGGGGGCAGGGCATCCTACAATGAGCAGTTCTTC
CDR3 protein: CASSVGGRASYNEQFF

D gene: TRBD1
V gene: TRBV25-1
J gene: TRBJ1-2
clone size: -
CDR3 DNA: TGTGCCAGCAGTGAGACAGGGATAGAAACTCTAGTCCTCTATGGCTACACCTTC
CDR3 protein: CASSETGIETLVLYGYTF

D gene: -
V gene: TRBV18
J gene: TRBJ2-3
clone size: -
CDR3 DNA: TGTGCCAGTTCACCATTCAGGGCAGATACGCAGTATTTT
CDR3 protein: CASSPFRADTQYF

D gene: -
V gene: TRBV10-3
J gene: TRBJ1-5
clone size: few
CDR3 DNA: TGTGCCATCAGTGAAGGGGGGAGCAATCAGCCCCAGCATTTT
CDR3 protein: CAISEGGSNQPQHF

D gene: TRBD1
V gene: TRBV7-6
J gene: TRBJ2-5
clone size: once
CDR3 DNA: TGTGCCAGCACCCTGGGACAGGAACAAGGGACCCAGTACTTC
CDR3 protein: CASTLGQEQGTQYF

D gene: -
V gene: TRBV10-3
J gene: TRBJ2-7
clone size: once
CDR3 DNA: TGTGCCATCAGTGAGATAGGACCCCCCCAGCAGTACTTC
CDR3 protein: CAISEIGPPQQYF

D gene: -
V gene: TRBV5-1
J gene: TRBJ2-3
clone size: -
CDR3 DNA: TGCGCCAGCAGCTTGGCTTGGGGGGCCGGCACAGATACGCAGTATTTT
CDR3 protein: CASSLAWGAGTDTQYF

D gene: TRBD1
V gene: TRBV5-6
J gene: TRBJ2-1
clone size: -
CDR3 DNA: TGTGCCAGCAGCTTGGTGGGACAGGTAAACTCCTACAATGAGCAGTTCTTC
CDR3 protein: CASSLVGQVNSYNEQFF

D gene: -
V gene: TRBV19
J gene: TRBJ1-5
clone size: -
CDR3 DNA: TGTGCCAGCAGGCGGGGACTTAGTAGCAATCAGCCCCAGCATTTT
CDR3 protein: CASRRGLSSNQPQHF

D gene: -
V gene: TRBV5-1
J gene: TRBJ2-5
clone size: -
CDR3 DNA: TGCGCCAGCACGGGACTCACAAGCGGAGAGACCCAGTACTTC
CDR3 protein: CASTGLTSGETQYF

D gene: -
V gene: TRBV6-1
J gene: TRBJ2-1
clone size: once
CDR3 DNA: TGTGCCAGCAGCGTCTTATCAGGGTACAATGAGCAGTTCTTC
CDR3 protein: CASSVLSGYNEQFF

D gene: TRBD1
V gene: TRBV13
J gene: TRBJ2-7
clone size: once
CDR3 DNA: TGTGCCAGCAGCTGGGGACAGGGCGAAAACTACGAGCAGTACTTC
CDR3 protein: CASSWGQGENYEQYF

D gene: TRBD1
V gene: TRBV30
J gene: TRBJ1-5
clone size: -
CDR3 DNA: TGTGCCTGGAGCCTAGACAGGGGAGGTAGGCAGCCCCAGCATTTT
CDR3 protein: CAWSLDRGGRQPQHF

D gene: -
V gene: TRBV6-6
J gene: TRBJ2-4
clone size: -
CDR3 DNA: TGTGCCAGCAAGATCATTCAGTACTTC
CDR3 protein: CASKIIQYF

D gene: TRBD1
V gene: TRBV28
J gene: TRBJ1-1
clone size: -
CDR3 DNA: TGTGCCAGCAGTTTATATCGCGGGACAGTCGGGAGTGAAGCTTTCTTT
CDR3 protein: CASSLYRGTVGSEAFF

D gene: -
V gene: TRBV5-1
J gene: TRBJ1-1
clone size: -
CDR3 DNA: TGCGCCAGCAGTTCCCAGGGAGGGTTGAACACTGAAGCTTTCTTT
CDR3 protein: CASSSQGGLNTEAFF

D gene: TRBD1
V gene: TRBV11-2
J gene: TRBJ2-7
clone size: -
CDR3 DNA: TGTGCCAGCAGCCTGACAGGGAACTCCTACGAGCAGTACTTC
CDR3 protein: CASSLTGNSYEQYF

D gene: -
V gene: TRBV25-1
J gene: TRBJ2-5
clone size: -
CDR3 DNA: TGTGCCAGCAGCGAAAGCGACGGGTGGGGAGAGACCCAGTACTTC
CDR3 protein: CASSESDGWGETQYF

D gene: TRBD1
V gene: TRBV19
J gene: TRBJ1-1
clone size: -
CDR3 DNA: TGTGCCAGTAGTATCGGGACAGGACGGAACACTGAAGCTTTCTTT
CDR3 protein: CASSIGTGRNTEAFF

D gene: TRBD1
V gene: TRBV2
J gene: TRBJ2-7
clone size: once
CDR3 DNA: TGTGCCAGCAGTGCAGGGACAGGCCCTTACGAGCAGTACTTC
CDR3 protein: CASSAGTGPYEQYF

D gene: TRBD1
V gene: TRBV19
J gene: TRBJ1-1
clone size: -
CDR3 DNA: TGTGCCAGTAGTAGATCAGGGGGCGAGCGTGTTGGAGCTTTCTTT
CDR3 protein: CASSRSGGERVGAFF

D gene: TRBD1
V gene: TRBV2
J gene: TRBJ2-1
clone size: -
CDR3 DNA: TGTGCCAGCAGGGCCCGGGACAGCTACTACAATGAGCAGTTCTTC
CDR3 protein: CASRARDSYYNEQFF

D gene: -
V gene: TRBV6-1
J gene: TRBJ2-7
clone size: -
CDR3 DNA: TGTGCCAGCAGTGAAAATAGCCCTTATTGGCAGTACTTC
CDR3 protein: CASSENSPYWQYF

D gene: -
V gene: TRBV6-6
J gene: TRBJ2-5
clone size: -
CDR3 DNA: TGTGCCAGCAGGATCAGGGGTCAAGAGACCCAGTACTTC
CDR3 protein: CASRIRGQETQYF

D gene: -
V gene: TRBV7-2
J gene: TRBJ2-7
clone size: -
CDR3 DNA: TGTGCCAGCAGCCCATCATTTGGCGACGAGCAGTACTTC
CDR3 protein: CASSPSFGDEQYF

D gene: -
V gene: TRBV28
J gene: TRBJ1-2
clone size: -
CDR3 DNA: TGTGCCAGCAGTTCACCCTCCGGCGGTAACTATGGCTACACCTTC
CDR3 protein: CASSSPSGGNYGYTF

D gene: -
V gene: TRBV7-8
J gene: TRBJ2-3
clone size: -
CDR3 DNA: TGTGCCAGCAGCTTCCGGCCTAGCACAGATACGCAGTATTTT
CDR3 protein: CASSFRPSTDTQYF

D gene: -
V gene: TRBV5-8
J gene: TRBJ2-7
clone size: -
CDR3 DNA: TGTGCCAGCAGCGGTAGAACGGTAGCCCACGAGCAGTACTTC
CDR3 protein: CASSGRTVAHEQYF

D gene: -
V gene: TRBV7-2
J gene: TRBJ2-5
clone size: -
CDR3 DNA: TGTGCCAGCAGCACCGGGACGGCGGGAGAGACCCAGTACTTC
CDR3 protein: CASSTGTAGETQYF

D gene: -
V gene: TRBV7-2
J gene: TRBJ1-3
clone size: -
CDR3 DNA: TGTGCCAGCAGCGGGGTGGGGGTAGGAAACACCATATATTTT
CDR3 protein: CASSGVGVGNTIYF

D gene: TRBD1
V gene: TRBV7-9
J gene: TRBJ1-1
clone size: -
CDR3 DNA: TGTGCCAGCAGCTTAGCTAAAGGGGGCAGGACTGAAGCTTTCTTT
CDR3 protein: CASSLAKGGRTEAFF

D gene: -
V gene: TRBV6-1
J gene: TRBJ2-1
clone size: once
CDR3 DNA: TGTGCCAGCAGTGGAAACCTTGTTCAACATGAGCAGTTCTTC
CDR3 protein: CASSGNLVQHEQFF

D gene: -
V gene: TRBV10-3
J gene: TRBJ1-4
clone size: -
CDR3 DNA: TGTGCCATCAGTGAGTCGAGCCCAGGCGGGGGTAATGAAAAACTGTTTTTT
CDR3 protein: CAISESSPGGGNEKLFF

D gene: -
V gene: TRBV6-5
J gene: TRBJ2-3
clone size: -
CDR3 DNA: TGTGCCAGCGGGCAGCCGGGGACGCAGTATTTT
CDR3 protein: CASGQPGTQYF

D gene: TRBD2
V gene: TRBV2
J gene: TRBJ2-5
clone size: -
CDR3 DNA: TGTGCCAGCAGGGCTAGCGGGATAGAGACCCAGTACTTC
CDR3 protein: CASRASGIETQYF

D gene: -
V gene: TRBV18
J gene: TRBJ1-1
clone size: -
CDR3 DNA: TGTGCCAGCTCAAACCTTGGCGGAACTGAAGCTTTCTTT
CDR3 protein: CASSNLGGTEAFF

D gene: TRBD2
V gene: TRBV19
J gene: TRBJ2-3
clone size: once
CDR3 DNA: TGTGCCAGTAATGTTTTAAGCGGGGGAGACCTTTACACAGATACGCAGTATTTT
CDR3 protein: CASNVLSGGDLYTDTQYF

D gene: -
V gene: TRBV29-1
J gene: TRBJ1-5
clone size: -
CDR3 DNA: TGCAGCGTGGCCGTGACAAGGGGCAATCAGCCCCAGCATTTT
CDR3 protein: CSVAVTRGNQPQHF

D gene: -
V gene: TRBV11-2
J gene: TRBJ2-5
clone size: -
CDR3 DNA: TGTGCCAGCAGTCCCGAAGAGCGGACCCAGTACTTC
CDR3 protein: CASSPEERTQYF

D gene: -
V gene: TRBV7-2
J gene: TRBJ2-5
clone size: once
CDR3 DNA: TGTGCCAGCAGCTTAGATGTAGGGCGAGAGACCCAGTACTTC
CDR3 protein: CASSLDVGRETQYF

D gene: TRBD2
V gene: TRBV7-9
J gene: TRBJ2-5
clone size: -
CDR3 DNA: TGTGCCAGCAGCCCAGGGTTGGCTAGCGGGTACCAAGAGACCCAGTACTTC
CDR3 protein: CASSPGLASGYQETQYF

D gene: -
V gene: TRBV18
J gene: TRBJ1-6
clone size: -
CDR3 DNA: TGTGCCAGCTCACCCGTGGGGGACTCATCCCTCTATAATTCACCCCTCCACTTT
CDR3 protein: CASSPVGDSSLYNSPLHF

D gene: TRBD1
V gene: TRBV5-1
J gene: TRBJ2-7
clone size: once
CDR3 DNA: TGCGCCAGCAGCACCGGACAGGATGCCTACGAGCAGTACTTC
CDR3 protein: CASSTGQDAYEQYF

D gene: -
V gene: TRBV15
J gene: TRBJ2-7
clone size: -
CDR3 DNA: TGTGCCACCAGCAGACCCCGGGGGACCTCCTACGAGCAGTACTTC
CDR3 protein: CATSRPRGTSYEQYF

D gene: -
V gene: TRBV10-3
J gene: TRBJ2-5
clone size: -
CDR3 DNA: TGTGCCATCAGTGAGTTGACCGCCGCCCAAGAGACCCAGTACTTC
CDR3 protein: CAISELTAAQETQYF